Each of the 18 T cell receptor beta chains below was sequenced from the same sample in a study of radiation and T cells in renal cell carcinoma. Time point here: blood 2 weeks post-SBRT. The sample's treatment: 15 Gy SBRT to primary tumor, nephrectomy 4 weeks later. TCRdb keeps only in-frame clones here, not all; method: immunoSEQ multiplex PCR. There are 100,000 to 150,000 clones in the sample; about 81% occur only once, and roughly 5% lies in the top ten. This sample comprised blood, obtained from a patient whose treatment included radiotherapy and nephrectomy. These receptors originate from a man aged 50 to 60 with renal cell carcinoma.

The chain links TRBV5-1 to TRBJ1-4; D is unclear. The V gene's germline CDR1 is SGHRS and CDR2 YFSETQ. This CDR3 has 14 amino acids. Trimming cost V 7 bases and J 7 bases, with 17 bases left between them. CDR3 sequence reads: CASCEDVSPEKLFF. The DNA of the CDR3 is TGCGCCAGCTGCGAAGACGTGAGTCCTGAAAAACTGTTTTTT.

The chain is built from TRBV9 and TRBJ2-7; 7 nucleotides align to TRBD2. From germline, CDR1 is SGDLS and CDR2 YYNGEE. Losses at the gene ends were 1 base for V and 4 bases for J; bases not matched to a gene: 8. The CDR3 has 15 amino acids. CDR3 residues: CASSVSGGSGYEQYF. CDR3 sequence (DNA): TGTGCCAGCAGCGTAAGTGGCGGGAGTGGATACGAGCAGTACTTC.

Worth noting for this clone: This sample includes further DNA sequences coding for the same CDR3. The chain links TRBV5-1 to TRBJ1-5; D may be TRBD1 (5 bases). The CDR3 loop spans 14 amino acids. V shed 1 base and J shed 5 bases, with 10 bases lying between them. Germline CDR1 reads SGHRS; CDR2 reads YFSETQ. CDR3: CASSLNGGDQPQHF. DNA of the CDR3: TGCGCCAGCAGCTTGAATGGGGGAGATCAGCCCCAGCATTTT.

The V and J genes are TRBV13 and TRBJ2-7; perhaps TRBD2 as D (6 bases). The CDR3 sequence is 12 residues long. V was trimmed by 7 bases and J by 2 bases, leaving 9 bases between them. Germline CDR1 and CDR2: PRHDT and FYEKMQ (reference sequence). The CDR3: CASTGRTYEQYF. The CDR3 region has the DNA TGTGCCAGCACGGGGAGGACCTACGAGCAGTACTTC.

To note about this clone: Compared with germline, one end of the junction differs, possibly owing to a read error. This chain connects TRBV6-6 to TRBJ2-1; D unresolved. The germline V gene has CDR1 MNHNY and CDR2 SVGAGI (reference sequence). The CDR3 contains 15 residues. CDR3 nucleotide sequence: TGTGCCATCAGTGATGGTGTGGGCCTGGGCAATGAGCAGTTCTTC. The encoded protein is CAISDGVGLGNEQFF.

The CDR3 coding sequence is TGTGCCACCAGCAGAGTAGGGAATGAAAAACTGTTTTTT. Its protein is CATSRVGNEKLFF. The V call is TRBV15, the J call TRBJ1-4; D not resolved. Germline assignment: CDR1 LNHNV and CDR2 YYDKDF (reference sequence). CDR3 length: 13 amino acids. V lost 1 base and J 5 bases, leaving 5 bases between the germline ends.

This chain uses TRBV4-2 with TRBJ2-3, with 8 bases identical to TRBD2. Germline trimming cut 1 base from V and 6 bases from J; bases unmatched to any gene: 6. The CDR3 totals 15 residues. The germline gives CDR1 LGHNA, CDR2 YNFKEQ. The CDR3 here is CASSQAGGAADTQYF. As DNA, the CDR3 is TGTGCCAGCAGCCAAGCCGGGGGGGCTGCGGATACGCAGTATTTT.

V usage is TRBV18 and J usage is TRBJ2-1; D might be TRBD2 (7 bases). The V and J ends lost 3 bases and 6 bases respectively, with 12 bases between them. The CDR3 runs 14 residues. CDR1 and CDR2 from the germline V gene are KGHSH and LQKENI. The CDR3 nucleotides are TGTGCCAGCTCACCGGGAGGGGGGTTCAATGAGCAGTTCTTC. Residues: CASSPGGGFNEQFF.

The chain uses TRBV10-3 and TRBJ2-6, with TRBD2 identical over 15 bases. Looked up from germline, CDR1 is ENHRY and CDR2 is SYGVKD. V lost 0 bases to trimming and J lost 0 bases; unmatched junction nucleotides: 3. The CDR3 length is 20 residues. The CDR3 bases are TGTGCCATCAGTGAGTCGGGACTAGCGGGAGGATACTCTGGGGCCAACGTCCTGACTTTC. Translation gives CAISESGLAGGYSGANVLTF.

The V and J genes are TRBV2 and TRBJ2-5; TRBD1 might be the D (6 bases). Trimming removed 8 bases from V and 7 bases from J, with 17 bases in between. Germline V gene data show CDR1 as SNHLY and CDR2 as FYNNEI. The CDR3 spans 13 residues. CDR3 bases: TGTGCCAGCGGAACAGGGCCCCGGGTGACCCAGTACTTC. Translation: CASGTGPRVTQYF.

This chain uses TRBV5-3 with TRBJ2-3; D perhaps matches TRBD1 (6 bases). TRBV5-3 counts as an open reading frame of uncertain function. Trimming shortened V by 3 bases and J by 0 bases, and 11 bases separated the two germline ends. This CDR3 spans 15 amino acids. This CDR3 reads CARSWNRVSTDTQYF. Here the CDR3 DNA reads TGTGCCAGAAGCTGGAACAGGGTCAGCACAGATACGCAGTATTTT.

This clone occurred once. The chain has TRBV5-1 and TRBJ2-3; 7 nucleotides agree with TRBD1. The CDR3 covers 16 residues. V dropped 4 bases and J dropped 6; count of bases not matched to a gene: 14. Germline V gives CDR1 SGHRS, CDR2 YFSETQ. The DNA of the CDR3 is TGCGCCAGCAGCGCGTTCCCGGGACAGAGGGGGGATACGCAGTATTTT. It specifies CASSAFPGQRGDTQYF.

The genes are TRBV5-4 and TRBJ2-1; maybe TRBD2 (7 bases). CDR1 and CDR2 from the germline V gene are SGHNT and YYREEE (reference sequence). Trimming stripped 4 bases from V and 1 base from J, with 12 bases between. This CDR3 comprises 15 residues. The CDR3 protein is CASSQGGGSYNEQFF. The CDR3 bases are TGTGCCAGCAGCCAAGGGGGGGGTTCCTACAATGAGCAGTTCTTC.

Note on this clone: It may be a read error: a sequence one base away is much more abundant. The CDR3 protein is CANRTGAYEQYF. The CDR3, as DNA: TGTGCCAACAGGACGGGGGCCTACGAGCAGTACTTC. The chain uses TRBV27 and TRBJ2-7; perhaps TRBD2 as D (6 bases). Germline V gives CDR1 MNHEY, CDR2 SMNVEV (reference sequence). The CDR3 is made up of 12 amino acids. Deletions cut 10 bases from V and 2 bases from J, with 12 bases between.

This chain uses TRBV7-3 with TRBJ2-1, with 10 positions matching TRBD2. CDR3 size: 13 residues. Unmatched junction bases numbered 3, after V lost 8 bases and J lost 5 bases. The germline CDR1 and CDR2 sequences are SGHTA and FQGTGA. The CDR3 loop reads CASGLAENNEQFF. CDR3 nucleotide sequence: TGTGCCAGCGGACTAGCGGAGAACAATGAGCAGTTCTTC.

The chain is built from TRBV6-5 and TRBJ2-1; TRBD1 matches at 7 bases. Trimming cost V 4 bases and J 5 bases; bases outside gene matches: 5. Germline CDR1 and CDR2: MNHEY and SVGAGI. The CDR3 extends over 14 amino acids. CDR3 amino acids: CASSWGQPNNEQFF. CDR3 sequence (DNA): TGTGCCAGCAGTTGGGGACAGCCGAACAATGAGCAGTTCTTC.

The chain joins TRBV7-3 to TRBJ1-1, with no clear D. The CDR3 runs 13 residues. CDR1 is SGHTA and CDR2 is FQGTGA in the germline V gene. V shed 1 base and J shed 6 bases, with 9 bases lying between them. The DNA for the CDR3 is TGTGCCAGCAGCTTAATGGACGGGGCTGAAGCTTTCTTT. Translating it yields CASSLMDGAEAFF.

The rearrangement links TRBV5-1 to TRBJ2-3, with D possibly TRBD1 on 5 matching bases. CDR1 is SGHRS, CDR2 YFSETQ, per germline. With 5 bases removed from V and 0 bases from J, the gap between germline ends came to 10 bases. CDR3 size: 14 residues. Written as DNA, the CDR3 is TGCGCCAGCAGGGAACAGGCAAGCACAGATACGCAGTATTTT. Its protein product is CASREQASTDTQYF. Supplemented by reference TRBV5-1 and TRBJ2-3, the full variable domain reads KAGVTQTPRYLIKTRGQQVTLSCSPISGHRSVSWYQQTPGQGLQFLFEYFSETQRNKGNFPGRFSGRQFSNSRSEMNVSTLELGDSALYLCASREQASTDTQYFGPGTRLTVL.